Each of the 10 T cell receptor beta chains below was sequenced from the same sample in a study of tumor and adjacent non-tumor tissue in lung cancer. This sample's RNA came from whole unsorted tissue. The normal lung tissue was taken more than 3 cm from the tumor edge. The library came from three nested PCR rounds adapted from ARM-PCR protocols. Via MiXCR, TCRdb re-called the multiplex PCR reads, giving one row per CDR3 protein. The repertoire holds over 80,000 distinct CDR3 sequences, with around 80% as singletons. Sequencing was done on a sample of distant non-tumor lung tissue. These receptors originate from a woman aged 45-60 years with non-small cell lung cancer.

The count of this clonotype is one. A single base separates this from a much larger clone, so it may be a read error. J is TRBJ1-2 and V is TRBV20-1; D not certain. The germline V gene has CDR1 DFQATT and CDR2 SNEGSKA (reference sequence). V was cut by 4 bases and J by 0 bases, with 9 bases left in between. This CDR3 has 13 residues. As DNA, the CDR3 is TGCAGTGCTAATCTATCGACTAACTATGGCTACACCTTC. Amino acids: CSANLSTNYGYTF.

This clonotype was picked up one time. Germline is not matched at one junction end, which may reflect a read error. As DNA, the CDR3 is TGTGCCAACAGTCAACAGGGGTATGATGATAAACTGTTTTTT. Its protein is CANSQQGYDDKLFF. The chain couples TRBV12-3 or TRBV12-4 to TRBJ1-4, with 7 bases that match TRBD1. This CDR3 is 14 amino acids long.

This rearrangement joins TRBV5-1 to TRBJ2-7; D may be TRBD1 or TRBD2 (5 bases each). There are 12 residues in the CDR3. Germline CDR1 SGHRS, CDR2 YFSETQ. Trimming cost V 9 bases and J 10 bases, with 20 bases left between them. CDR3 DNA: TGCGCCAACATCACTTGGGGTGGGGACCAGTACTTC. It codes for CANITWGGDQYF. The whole variable domain, remainder taken from reference TRBV5-1 and TRBJ2-7, is KAGVTQTPRYLIKTRGQQVTLSCSPISGHRSVSWYQQTPGQGLQFLFEYFSETQRNKGNFPGRFSGRQFSNSRSEMNVSTLELGDSALYLCANITWGGDQYFGPGTRLTVT.

This clonotype came up many times. V usage is TRBV10-3 and J usage is TRBJ2-7, with 9 bases lining up with TRBD2. J lost 4 bases, V lost 0 bases, and 7 bases had no gene match. Germline V gives CDR1 ENHRY, CDR2 SYGVKD. The CDR3 loop spans 16 amino acids. The CDR3 loop is CAISESSSGNGYEQYF. The CDR3 DNA sequence: TGTGCCATCAGTGAGTCGTCTAGCGGGAATGGGTACGAGCAGTACTTC.

Comments on this clonotype: A much larger clone differs by one base, so this may be a read error. The J gene is TRBJ2-1, the V gene TRBV20-1; perhaps TRBD2 as D (5 bases). V was shortened by 4 bases and J by 15 bases, with 16 bases between the two germline ends. Germline CDR1 and CDR2: DFQATT and SNEGSKA (reference sequence). The CDR3 totals 11 residues. As DNA, the CDR3 is TGCAGTGCTACTAGCTGGAGGTTTCCGTTCTTC. Translation gives CSATSWRFPFF.

As regards this clonotype: An end of the junction differs from the germline gene, which may be a read error. The chain uses TRBV20-1 and TRBJ2-1; D is ambiguous. From germline, CDR1 is DFQATT and CDR2 SNEGSKA (reference sequence). This CDR3 has 12 residues. CDR3 coding DNA: TGCAGTGATAGAGATAACTCTAATGAACAGTTCTTC. Its translation: CSDRDNSNEQFF.

For this clonotype: Compared with germline, one end of the junction differs, possibly owing to a read error. The chain couples TRBV4-2 to TRBJ2-5; 7 bases are shared with TRBD2. This CDR3 has 15 amino acids. Per the germline V gene, CDR1 is LGHNA and CDR2 is YNFKEQ. The CDR3 sequence is CANSQVPGGQESQYF. CDR3 DNA sequence: TGTGCCAACAGTCAAGTTCCGGGAGGACAAGAGTCCCAGTACTTC.

This clonotype was seen a handful of times. Lacking the conserved final phenylalanine or tryptophan, this CDR3 likely reflects a read error. This chain joins TRBV20-1 and TRBJ2-1, with a weak D call TRBD2 (6 bases). Germline V CDR1 and CDR2: DFQATT, SNEGSKA (reference sequence). This CDR3 region has 16 residues. V was clipped by 7 bases and J by 4 bases, with 23 bases between them. The CDR3 here is CSDIQTAGSGYNEQFL. CDR3 DNA sequence: TGCAGTGACATACAGACGGCGGGATCAGGGTACAATGAGCAGTTCTTG.

To note about this clonotype: Given the absence of the conserved phenylalanine or tryptophan at the CDR3 end, a read error is likely. The chain joins TRBV29-1 to TRBJ2-7; 8 bases map to TRBD1. The germline gives CDR1 SQVTM, CDR2 ANQGSEA. CDR3 length: 13 residues. Trimming removed 4 bases from V and 9 bases from J; junction bases left unmatched: 11. Here the CDR3 DNA reads TGCAGCGTTGCGGCGGGACAGGAGATCGTGCAGTACTCC. Amino acid sequence: CSVAAGQEIVQYS.

A remark on this clonotype: Relative to the germline gene, one junction end is altered; a read error may explain this. This chain connects TRBV6-5 to TRBJ2-3; TRBD2 matches at 7 bases. Germline V gene data show CDR1 as MNHEY and CDR2 as SVGAGI. The CDR3 sequence is 15 residues long. CDR3 nucleotide sequence: TGCGCCAGCAGTTACTGGCTAGCGGGCACAGATACGCAGTATTTT. This translates into CASSYWLAGTDTQYF.